These T cell receptor beta chains were read from a single sample in a study of T cell responses to AZD1222 COVID-19 vaccine. The protocol was immunoSEQ multiplex PCR, while the TCRdb copy is restricted to in-frame clones and leaves out a portion. This sample has approximately 190,000 clones, with 87% found just once. This specimen was peripheral blood, taken on day 0 of MenACWY control vaccination. The receptors were sampled from an adult in good health. Both conserved end residues are part of each CDR3. A D gene is named only where the DNA matches it firmly.

CDR3aa	CDR3nt	v_gene	j_gene	d_gene
CASTSGASYEQYF	TGTGCCAGCACCTCGGGCGCAAGCTACGAGCAGTACTTC	TRBV28	TRBJ2-7	NA
CASSEGAASSYEQYF	TGTGCCAGCAGTGAAGGGGCAGCCAGCTCCTACGAGCAGTACTTC	TRBV6-1	TRBJ2-7	NA
CASSPGQLDYGYTF	TGTGCCAGCAGTCCCGGACAGCTTGACTATGGCTACACCTTC	TRBV27	TRBJ1-2	NA
CASSFQGVANYGYTF	TGTGCCAGCAGCTTTCAGGGGGTAGCTAACTATGGCTACACCTTC	TRBV3-1/TRBV3-2	TRBJ1-2	TRBD1
CAWSGLAGGYNEQFF	TGTGCCTGGAGTGGACTAGCGGGAGGCTACAATGAGCAGTTCTTC	TRBV30	TRBJ2-1	TRBD2
CAWISLAPPYEQYF	TGTGCCTGGATTTCTCTAGCGCCTCCCTACGAGCAGTACTTC	TRBV30	TRBJ2-7	NA
CASSIVSGTSIQPQHF	TGTGCCAGTAGTATAGTTTCCGGGACGTCTATTCAGCCCCAGCATTTT	TRBV19	TRBJ1-5	NA
CASSLGDSTAKNIQYF	TGTGCCAGCAGCTTGGGGGACAGCACAGCCAAAAACATTCAGTACTTC	TRBV5-4	TRBJ2-4	TRBD1
CASRLAVTSTDTQYF	TGTGCCAGCAGACTAGCGGTGACTAGCACAGATACGCAGTATTTT	TRBV5-8	TRBJ2-3	TRBD2
CASSFSGDPGSGYTQYF	TGTGCCAGCAGCTTCTCGGGGGACCCTGGGTCCGGGTATACGCAGTATTTT	TRBV7-9	TRBJ2-3	NA